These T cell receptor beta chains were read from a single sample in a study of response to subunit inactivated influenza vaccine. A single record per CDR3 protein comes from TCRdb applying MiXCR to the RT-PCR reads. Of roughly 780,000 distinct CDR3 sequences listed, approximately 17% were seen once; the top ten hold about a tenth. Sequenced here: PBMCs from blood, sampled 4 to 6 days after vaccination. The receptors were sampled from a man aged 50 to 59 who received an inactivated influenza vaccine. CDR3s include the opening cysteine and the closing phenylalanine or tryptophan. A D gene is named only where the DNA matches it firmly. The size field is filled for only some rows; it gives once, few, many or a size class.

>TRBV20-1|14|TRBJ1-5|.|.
CSARRRGNNQPQHF
TGCAGTGCTCGACGACGAGGAAACAATCAGCCCCAGCATTTT
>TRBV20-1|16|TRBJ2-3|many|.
CSARVGVGGYTDTQYF
TGCAGTGCTAGAGTCGGGGTTGGAGGGTACACAGATACGCAGTATTTT
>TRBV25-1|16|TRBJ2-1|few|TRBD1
CASSGPGTGYPNEQFF
TGTGCCAGCAGTGGACCCGGGACAGGGTACCCTAATGAGCAGTTCTTC
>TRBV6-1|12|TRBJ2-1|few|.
CASTPYEGEQFF
TGTGCCAGCACCCCATACGAAGGGGAGCAGTTCTTC
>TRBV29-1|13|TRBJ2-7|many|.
CSVEFAETYEQYF
TGCAGCGTTGAGTTTGCGGAGACCTACGAGCAGTACTTC
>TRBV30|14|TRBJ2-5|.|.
CAWIGLGGAETQYF
TGTGCCTGGATCGGGCTGGGCGGGGCGGAGACCCAGTACTTC
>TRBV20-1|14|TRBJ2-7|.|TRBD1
CSARRSTGVSEQYF
TGCAGTGCTAGGAGGTCGACAGGGGTGAGCGAGCAGTACTTC
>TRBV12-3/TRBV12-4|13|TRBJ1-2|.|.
CASTPWRNYGYTF
TGTGCCAGCACCCCTTGGCGAAACTATGGCTACACCTTC
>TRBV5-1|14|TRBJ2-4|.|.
CASSSTVAKNIQYF
TGCGCCAGCAGCTCTACAGTAGCCAAAAACATTCAGTACTTC
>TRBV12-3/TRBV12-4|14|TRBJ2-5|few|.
CASTPGVGWETQYF
TGTGCCAGCACCCCGGGAGTTGGGTGGGAGACCCAGTACTTC
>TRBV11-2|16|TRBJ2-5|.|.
CASSYAGTLPGETQYF
TGTGCCAGCAGCTATGCTGGGACGCTCCCCGGGGAGACCCAGTACTTC
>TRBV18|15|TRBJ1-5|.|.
CASRMGLAPNQPQHF
TGTGCCAGTCGGATGGGGCTCGCCCCCAATCAGCCCCAGCATTTT
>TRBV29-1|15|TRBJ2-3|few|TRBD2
CSVERASGTSDTQYF
TGCAGCGTTGAAAGGGCTAGCGGGACGTCAGATACGCAGTATTTT
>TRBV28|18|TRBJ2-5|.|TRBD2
CASSLFVASGRASETQYF
TGTGCCAGCAGTTTGTTCGTGGCTAGCGGGAGGGCCTCAGAGACCCAGTACTTC
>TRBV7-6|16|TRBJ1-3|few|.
CASSLGNERSGNTIYF
TGTGCCAGCAGCTTAGGAAACGAACGCTCTGGAAACACCATATATTTT
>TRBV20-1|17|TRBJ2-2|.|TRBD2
CSARDLASGGESGELFF
TGCAGTGCTAGAGATCTCGCTAGCGGGGGGGAGAGCGGGGAGCTGTTTTTT
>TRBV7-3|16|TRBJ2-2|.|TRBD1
CASSPTGDINTGELFF
TGTGCCAGCAGCCCGACAGGGGATATAAACACCGGGGAGCTGTTTTTT
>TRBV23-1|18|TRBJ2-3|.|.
CASSQSLSVGIGTDTQYF
TGCGCCAGCAGTCAATCCCTCAGCGTGGGAATCGGCACAGATACGCAGTATTTT
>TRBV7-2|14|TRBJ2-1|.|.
CASSLDVPGLKQFF
TGTGCCAGCAGCTTGGACGTCCCGGGGCTTAAGCAGTTCTTC
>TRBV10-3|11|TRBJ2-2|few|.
CAISDPGELFF
TGTGCCATCAGTGATCCCGGGGAGCTGTTTTTT
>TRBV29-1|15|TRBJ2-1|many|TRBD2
CSVESRTSSYNEQFF
TGCAGCGTTGAATCCCGGACTAGCTCCTACAATGAGCAGTTCTTC
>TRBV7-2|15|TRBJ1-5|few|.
CASSPTWGRNQPQHF
TGTGCCAGCAGCCCTACTTGGGGGCGCAATCAGCCCCAGCATTTT
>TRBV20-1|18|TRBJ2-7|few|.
CSARPPRRGIGRSYEQYF
TGCAGTGCTAGACCGCCCAGAAGGGGCATCGGGAGATCCTACGAGCAGTACTTC
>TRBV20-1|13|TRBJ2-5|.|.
CSASRQGRETQYF
TGCAGTGCTAGCCGGCAGGGAAGGGAGACCCAGTACTTC
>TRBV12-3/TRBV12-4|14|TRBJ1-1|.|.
CASSDHTWNTEAFF
TGTGCCAGCAGTGATCATACCTGGAACACTGAAGCTTTCTTT
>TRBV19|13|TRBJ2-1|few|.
CASRRTAYNEQFF
TGTGCCAGTAGGCGGACAGCCTACAATGAGCAGTTCTTC
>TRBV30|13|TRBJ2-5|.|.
CAWSVQARGTQYF
TGTGCCTGGAGTGTTCAGGCTAGGGGGACCCAGTACTTC
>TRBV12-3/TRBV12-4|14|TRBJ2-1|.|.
CASAVGTSYNEQFF
TGTGCCAGCGCGGTAGGTACCTCCTACAATGAGCAGTTCTTC
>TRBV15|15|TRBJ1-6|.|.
CATSREGARNSPLHF
TGTGCCACCAGCAGAGAGGGGGCGCGCAATTCACCCCTCCACTTT
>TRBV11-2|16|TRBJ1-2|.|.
CASSLEGAGPTYGYTF
TGTGCCAGCAGCTTAGAGGGGGCAGGGCCAACCTATGGCTACACCTTC
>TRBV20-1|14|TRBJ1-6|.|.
CSARDRSGNSPLHF
TGCAGTGCTCGCGACAGGTCCGGCAATTCACCCCTCCACTTT